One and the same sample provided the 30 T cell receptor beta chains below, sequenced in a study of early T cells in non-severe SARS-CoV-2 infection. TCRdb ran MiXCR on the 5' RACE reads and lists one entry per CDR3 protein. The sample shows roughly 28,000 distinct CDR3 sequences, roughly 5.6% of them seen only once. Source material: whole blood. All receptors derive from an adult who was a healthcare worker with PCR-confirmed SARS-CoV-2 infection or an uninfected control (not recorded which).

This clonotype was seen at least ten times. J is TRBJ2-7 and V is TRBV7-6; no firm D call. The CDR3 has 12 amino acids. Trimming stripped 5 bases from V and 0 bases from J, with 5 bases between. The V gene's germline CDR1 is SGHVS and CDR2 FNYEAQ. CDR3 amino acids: CASSQSSYEQYF. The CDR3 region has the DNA TGTGCCAGCAGCCAAAGCTCCTACGAGCAGTACTTC.

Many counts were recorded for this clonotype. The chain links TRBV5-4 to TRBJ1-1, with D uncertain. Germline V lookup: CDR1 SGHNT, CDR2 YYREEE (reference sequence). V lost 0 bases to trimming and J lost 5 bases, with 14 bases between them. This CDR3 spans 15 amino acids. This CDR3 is CASSLGIGFGTEAFF. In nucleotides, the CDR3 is TGTGCCAGCAGCTTGGGCATCGGGTTTGGAACTGAAGCTTTCTTT.

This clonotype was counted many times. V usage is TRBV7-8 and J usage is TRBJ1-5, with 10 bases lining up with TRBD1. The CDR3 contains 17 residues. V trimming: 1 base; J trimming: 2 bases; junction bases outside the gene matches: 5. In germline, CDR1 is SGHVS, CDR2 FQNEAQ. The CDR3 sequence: CASSLEGDRGGNQPQHF. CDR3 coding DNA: TGTGCCAGCAGCTTAGAAGGGGACAGGGGCGGCAATCAGCCCCAGCATTTT.

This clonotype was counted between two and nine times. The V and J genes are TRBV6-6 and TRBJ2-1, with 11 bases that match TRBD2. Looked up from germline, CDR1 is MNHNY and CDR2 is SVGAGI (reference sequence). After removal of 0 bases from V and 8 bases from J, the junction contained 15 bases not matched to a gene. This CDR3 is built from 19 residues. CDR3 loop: CASSYSISLAGGKVHEQFF. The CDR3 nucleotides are TGTGCCAGCAGTTACTCGATAAGCCTAGCGGGAGGTAAGGTCCATGAGCAGTTCTTC.

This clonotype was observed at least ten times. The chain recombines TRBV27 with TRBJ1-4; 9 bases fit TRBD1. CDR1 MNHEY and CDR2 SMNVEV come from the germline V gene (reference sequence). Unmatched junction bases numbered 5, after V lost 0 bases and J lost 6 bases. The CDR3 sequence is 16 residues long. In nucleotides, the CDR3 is TGTGCCAGCAGTTTATCTCCGGGACAGGGAGATGAAAAACTGTTTTTT. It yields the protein CASSLSPGQGDEKLFF.

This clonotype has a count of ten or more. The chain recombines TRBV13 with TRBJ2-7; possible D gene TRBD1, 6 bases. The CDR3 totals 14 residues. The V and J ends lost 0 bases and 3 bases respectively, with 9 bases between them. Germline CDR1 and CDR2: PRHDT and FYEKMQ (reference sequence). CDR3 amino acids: CASSLGGTNYEQYF. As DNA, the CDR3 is TGTGCCAGCAGCTTAGGAGGGACAAACTACGAGCAGTACTTC.

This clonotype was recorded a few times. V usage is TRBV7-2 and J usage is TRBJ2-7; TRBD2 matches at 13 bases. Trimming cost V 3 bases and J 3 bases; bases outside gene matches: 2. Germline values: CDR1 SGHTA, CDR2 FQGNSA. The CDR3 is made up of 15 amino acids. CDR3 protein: CASSFGLAGVYEQYF. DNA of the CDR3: TGTGCCAGCAGCTTTGGACTAGCGGGAGTCTACGAGCAGTACTTC.

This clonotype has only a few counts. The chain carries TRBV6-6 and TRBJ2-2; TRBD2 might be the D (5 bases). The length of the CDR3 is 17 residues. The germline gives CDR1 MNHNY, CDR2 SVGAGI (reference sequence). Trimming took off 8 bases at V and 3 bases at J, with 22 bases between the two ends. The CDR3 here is CASYGSRFPGDTGELFF. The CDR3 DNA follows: TGTGCCAGCTATGGCAGCCGATTTCCCGGGGACACCGGGGAGCTGTTTTTT.

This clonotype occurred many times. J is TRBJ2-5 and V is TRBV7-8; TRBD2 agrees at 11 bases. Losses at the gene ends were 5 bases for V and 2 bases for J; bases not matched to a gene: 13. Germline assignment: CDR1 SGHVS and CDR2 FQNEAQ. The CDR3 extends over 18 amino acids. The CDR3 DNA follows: TGTGCCAGCAGCCCCCTTCCGCGACTAGCGGGGAGACAAGAGACCCAGTACTTC. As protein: CASSPLPRLAGRQETQYF.

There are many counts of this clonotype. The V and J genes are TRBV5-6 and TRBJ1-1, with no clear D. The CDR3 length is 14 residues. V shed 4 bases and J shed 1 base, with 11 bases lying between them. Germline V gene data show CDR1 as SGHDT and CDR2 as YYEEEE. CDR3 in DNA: TGTGCCAGCAGCCGACTGGTCAGGAACACTGAAGCTTTCTTT. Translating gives CASSRLVRNTEAFF.

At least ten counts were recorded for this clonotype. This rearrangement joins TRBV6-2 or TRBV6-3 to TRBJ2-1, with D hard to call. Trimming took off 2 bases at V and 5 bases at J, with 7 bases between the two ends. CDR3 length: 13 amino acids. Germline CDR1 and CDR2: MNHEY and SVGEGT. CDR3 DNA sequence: TGTGCCAGCAGTTACGAGGAGAACAATGAGCAGTTCTTC. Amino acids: CASSYEENNEQFF.

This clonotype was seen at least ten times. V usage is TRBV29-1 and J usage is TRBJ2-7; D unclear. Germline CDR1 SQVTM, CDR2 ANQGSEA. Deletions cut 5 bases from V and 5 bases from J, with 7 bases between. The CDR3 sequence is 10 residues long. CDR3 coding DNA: TGCAGCGTTTACCGCGACGAGCAGTACTTC. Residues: CSVYRDEQYF.

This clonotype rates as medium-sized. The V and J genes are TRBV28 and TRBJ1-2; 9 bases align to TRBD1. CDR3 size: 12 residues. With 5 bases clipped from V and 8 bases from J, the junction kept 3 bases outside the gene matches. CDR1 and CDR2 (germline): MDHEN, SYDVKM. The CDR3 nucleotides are TGTGCCAGCAGTGGGACAGGGTACGGCTACACCTTC. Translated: CASSGTGYGYTF.

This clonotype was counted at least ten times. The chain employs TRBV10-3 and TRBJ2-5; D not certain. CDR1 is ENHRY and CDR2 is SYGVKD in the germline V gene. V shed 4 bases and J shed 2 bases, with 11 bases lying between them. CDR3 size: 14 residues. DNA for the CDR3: TGTGCCATCAGTGGGGCAGGTAGACAAGAGACCCAGTACTTC. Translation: CAISGAGRQETQYF.

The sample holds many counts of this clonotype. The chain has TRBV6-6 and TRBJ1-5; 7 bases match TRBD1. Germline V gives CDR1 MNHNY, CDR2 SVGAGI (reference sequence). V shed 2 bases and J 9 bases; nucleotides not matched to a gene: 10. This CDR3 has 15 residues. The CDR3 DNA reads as TGTGCCAGCAGTTACCGACAGGGCGCATGGTGGCCCCAGCATTTT. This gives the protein CASSYRQGAWWPQHF.

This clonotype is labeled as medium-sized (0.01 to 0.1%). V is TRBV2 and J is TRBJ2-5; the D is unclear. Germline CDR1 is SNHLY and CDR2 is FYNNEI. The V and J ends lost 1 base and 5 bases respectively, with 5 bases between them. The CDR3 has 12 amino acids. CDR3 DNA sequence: TGTGCCAGCAGTGAAGGGAGCGAGACCCAGTACTTC. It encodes CASSEGSETQYF.

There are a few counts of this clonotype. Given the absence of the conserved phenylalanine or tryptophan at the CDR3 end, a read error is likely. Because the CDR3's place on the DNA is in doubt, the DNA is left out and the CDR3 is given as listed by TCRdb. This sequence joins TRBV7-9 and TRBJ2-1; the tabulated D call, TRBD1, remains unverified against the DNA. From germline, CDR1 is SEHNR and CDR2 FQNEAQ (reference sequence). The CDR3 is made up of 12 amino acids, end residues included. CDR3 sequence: CASSLGRDRESY.

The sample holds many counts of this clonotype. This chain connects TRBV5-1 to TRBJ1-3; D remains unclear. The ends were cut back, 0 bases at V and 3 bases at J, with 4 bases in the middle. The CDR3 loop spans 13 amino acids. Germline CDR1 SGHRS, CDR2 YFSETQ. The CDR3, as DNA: TGCGCCAGCAGCTTGGACCGTGGAAACACCATATATTTT. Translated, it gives CASSLDRGNTIYF.

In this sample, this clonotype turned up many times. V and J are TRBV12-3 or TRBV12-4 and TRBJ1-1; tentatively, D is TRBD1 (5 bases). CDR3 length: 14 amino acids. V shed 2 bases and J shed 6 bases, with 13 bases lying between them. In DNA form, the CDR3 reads TGTGCCAGCAGTTTACAGGGAGTCGTCCCTGAAGCTTTCTTT. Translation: CASSLQGVVPEAFF.

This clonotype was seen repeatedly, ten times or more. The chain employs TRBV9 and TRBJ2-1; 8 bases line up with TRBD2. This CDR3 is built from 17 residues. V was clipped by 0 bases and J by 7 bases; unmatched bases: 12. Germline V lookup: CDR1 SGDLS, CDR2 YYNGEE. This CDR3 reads CASSVGGLAGLMNEQFF. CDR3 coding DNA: TGTGCCAGCAGCGTAGGAGGGCTAGCGGGTTTGATGAATGAGCAGTTCTTC.

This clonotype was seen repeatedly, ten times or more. CDR3 coding DNA: TGCAGTGCTAGAGATCGCGGGACTAGCGGGAGAGATACGCAGTATTTT. It encodes CSARDRGTSGRDTQYF. The rearrangement uses TRBV20-1 and TRBJ2-3; 14 nucleotides align to TRBD2. The V and J ends lost 0 bases and 5 bases, in that order; junction bases with no gene match: 4. This CDR3 comprises 16 residues. CDR1 DFQATT and CDR2 SNEGSKA come from the germline V gene (reference sequence).

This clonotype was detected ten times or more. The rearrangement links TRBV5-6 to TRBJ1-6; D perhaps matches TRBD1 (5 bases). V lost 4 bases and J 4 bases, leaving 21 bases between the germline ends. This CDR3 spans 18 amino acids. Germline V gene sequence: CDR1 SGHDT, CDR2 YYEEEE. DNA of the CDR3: TGTGCCAGCAGCCCTCGCCTCGGCCTTGGGGGATATAATTCACCCCTCCACTTT. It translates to CASSPRLGLGGYNSPLHF.

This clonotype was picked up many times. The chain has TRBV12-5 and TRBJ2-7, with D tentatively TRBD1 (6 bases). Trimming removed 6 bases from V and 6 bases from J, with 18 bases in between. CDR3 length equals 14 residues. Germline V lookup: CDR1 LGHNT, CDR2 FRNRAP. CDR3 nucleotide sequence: TGTGCTAGTGGCCTCGGACAGATATGGTCCGAGCAGTACTTC. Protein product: CASGLGQIWSEQYF.

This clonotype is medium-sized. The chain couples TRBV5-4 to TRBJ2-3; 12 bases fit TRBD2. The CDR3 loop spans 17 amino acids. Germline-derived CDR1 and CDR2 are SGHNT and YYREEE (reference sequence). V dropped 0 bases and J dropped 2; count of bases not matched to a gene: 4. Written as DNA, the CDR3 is TGTGCCAGCAGCTTGGGACTAGCGGGAGCCAACACAGATACGCAGTATTTT. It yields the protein CASSLGLAGANTDTQYF.

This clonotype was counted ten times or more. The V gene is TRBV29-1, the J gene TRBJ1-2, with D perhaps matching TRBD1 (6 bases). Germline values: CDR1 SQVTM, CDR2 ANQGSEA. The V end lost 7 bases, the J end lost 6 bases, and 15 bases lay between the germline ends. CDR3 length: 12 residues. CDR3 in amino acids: CSASFTGNGYTF. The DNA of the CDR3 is TGCAGCGCTTCATTTACAGGGAATGGCTACACCTTC.

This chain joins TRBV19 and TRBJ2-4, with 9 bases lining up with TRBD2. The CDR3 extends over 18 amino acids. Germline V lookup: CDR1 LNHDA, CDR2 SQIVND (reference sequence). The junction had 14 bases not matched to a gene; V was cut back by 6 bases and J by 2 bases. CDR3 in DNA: TGTGCCAGTAGCCCTTTTGGGTCAGCGGGGGGAACCAAAAACATTCAGTACTTC. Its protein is CASSPFGSAGGTKNIQYF.

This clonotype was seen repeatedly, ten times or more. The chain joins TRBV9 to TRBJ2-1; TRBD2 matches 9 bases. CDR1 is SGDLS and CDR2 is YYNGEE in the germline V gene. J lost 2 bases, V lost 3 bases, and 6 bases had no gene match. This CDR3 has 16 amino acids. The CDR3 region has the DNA TGTGCCAGCAGCGGAAAGGGACTAGCAGCCTACAATGAGCAGTTCTTC. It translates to CASSGKGLAAYNEQFF.

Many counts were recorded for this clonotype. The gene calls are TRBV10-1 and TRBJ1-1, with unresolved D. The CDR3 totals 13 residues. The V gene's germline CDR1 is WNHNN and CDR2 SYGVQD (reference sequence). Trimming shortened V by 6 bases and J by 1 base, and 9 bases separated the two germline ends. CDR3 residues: CASRLKSNTEAFF. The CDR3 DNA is TGCGCCAGCAGACTCAAATCGAACACTGAAGCTTTCTTT.

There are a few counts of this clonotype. The CDR3 spells CASSLTGVYQETQYF. CDR3 nucleotide sequence: TGTGCCAGCAGTTTAACAGGGGTCTACCAAGAGACCCAGTACTTC. V is TRBV28 and J is TRBJ2-5; 7 nucleotides match TRBD1. Germline lookup yields CDR1 MDHEN and CDR2 SYDVKM. The V and J ends lost 2 bases and 0 bases, in that order; junction bases with no gene match: 3. This CDR3 contains 15 residues.

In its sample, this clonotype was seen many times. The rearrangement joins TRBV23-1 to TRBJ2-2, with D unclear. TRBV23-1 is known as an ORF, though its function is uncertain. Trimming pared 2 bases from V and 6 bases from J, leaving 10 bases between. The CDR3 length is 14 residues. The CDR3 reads CASSQGVDPGELFF. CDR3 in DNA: TGCGCCAGCAGTCAAGGGGTAGATCCCGGGGAGCTGTTTTTT.